Detailed here is one T cell receptor (beta chain). These data are taken from a study of PD-L1 blockade in urothelial cancer. Study-level information: Men with urothelial cancer arising in the bladder made up most of the 29 patients. The median T cell count in blood samples was approximately 140,000. The analyses of blood took place 3 weeks (second dose) and 6 weeks after treatment start.

Profiled with immunoSEQ multiplex PCR; TCRdb holds only in-frame clones, not every one. The data contain 85,000 to 90,000 clones, over 65% of them seen just once; the ten biggest clones take up approximately 15%. Stated time point: pretreatment peripheral blood. Locally advanced or metastatic urothelial carcinoma was diagnosed in the patients. The germline CDR1 and CDR2 sequences are SGHNT and YYREEE (reference sequence). The CDR3 totals 12 residues. Trimming cost V 1 base and J 10 bases, with 6 bases left between them. This chain joins TRBV5-4 and TRBJ1-6, with unresolved D. The specimen was PBMCs, collected around atezolizumab (anti-PD-L1) treatment. The clonotype was recovered from a man in his 60s with urothelial cancer. The CDR3 here is CASSLLGSPLHF. The CDR3 nucleotides are TGTGCCAGCAGCTTGCTGGGCTCACCCCTCCACTTT.